This T cell receptor beta chain was captured by sequencing in a study of blood T cell repertoires in COVID-19. Looking at the study overall: Sites across the United States, Italy and Spain contributed samples from acute and convalescent COVID-19. From T cells, B-cell-depleted T cells, or PBMCs came the material, which was cDNA or gDNA.

The length of the CDR3 is 14 residues. Trimming took 6 bases from V and 0 from J; bases not matched to a gene: 6. Per germline, CDR1 SQVTM and CDR2 ANQGSEA. Source study methods: For nucleated cells, counts were estimated from reference gene primer amplification. The method was immunoSEQ multiplex PCR; TCRdb's version includes in-frame clones alone and lacks a portion of them. Clone size and the V and J calls come from that table; the DNA yielded D and trimming. The profile covers some 190,000 clones, with approximately 90% appearing a single time and 1.1% taken by the ten largest. The receptor comes from a man in his thirties or forties with acute or convalescent COVID-19. Sequenced sample: peripheral blood. The gene calls are TRBV29-1 and TRBJ2-7; 9 positions agree with TRBD2. The CDR3 nucleotides are TGCAGCGTGGCTAGCGGGGCGAGCTCCTACGAGCAGTACTTC. This translates into CSVASGASSYEQYF.